These 18 T cell receptor beta chains were sequenced from one sample in a study of T cell repertoires in cytomegalovirus infection. For these receptors, no antigen is known. TCRdb re-derived calls from the reads in MiXCR, one entry per CDR3 protein. Found here are 200,000 or so distinct CDR3 sequences, approximately 40% of them singletons; the top ten hold 55% to 60%. The material was CD8+ T cells from cultured PBMCs, obtained from culture after CMV antigen stimulation. The receptors stem from a human donor in good health (CMV status not recorded). Some clones in this sample may be carry-over from other donors' samples.

V and J are TRBV19 and TRBJ1-1, with 8 bases matching TRBD1. Germline CDR1 LNHDA, CDR2 SQIVND (reference sequence). The length of the CDR3 is 14 residues. With V trimmed by 6 bases and J by 3 bases, 6 bases remained unmatched. The CDR3: CASSDRGPDTEAFF. The CDR3 DNA follows: TGTGCCAGTAGCGACAGGGGCCCGGACACTGAAGCTTTCTTT.

The chain uses TRBV2 and TRBJ2-6, with 12 bases matching TRBD1. The CDR3 has 18 amino acids. CDR1 is SNHLY, CDR2 FYNNEI, per germline. V lost 4 bases to trimming and J lost 0 bases; unmatched junction nucleotides: 4. CDR3 amino acids: CASSAGTGGPSGANVLTF. The CDR3 DNA reads TGTGCCAGCAGTGCGGGGACAGGGGGCCCCTCTGGGGCCAACGTCCTGACTTTC.

Turning to this clonotype: It is likely a read error, because the conserved phenylalanine at the end of the CDR3 is missing. V is TRBV7-9 and J is TRBJ2-3; TRBD2 matches at 10 bases. Germline values: CDR1 SEHNR, CDR2 FQNEAQ (reference sequence). The trim removed 5 bases at V and 7 bases at J, leaving 18 bases unmatched. The CDR3 runs to 18 residues. In DNA, the CDR3 is TGTGCCAGCAGCCCCATACTGGCTAGCGGGAGAACTGAATATACGCAGTATTTG. Its translation: CASSPILASGRTEYTQYL.

The rearrangement links TRBV6-2 or TRBV6-3 to TRBJ2-1; D possibly corresponds to TRBD1 (5 bases). Germline loops: CDR1 MNHEY, CDR2 SVGEGT. Deletions cut 4 bases from V and 5 bases from J, with 15 bases between. The CDR3 length is 15 residues. The CDR3 loop is CASSSPKGLHNEQFF. In nucleotides, the CDR3 is TGTGCCAGCAGTTCCCCTAAGGGGCTCCACAATGAGCAGTTCTTC.

The chain combines TRBV7-6 with TRBJ1-1, with D tentatively TRBD1 (6 bases). V was pared by 4 bases and J by 2 bases, with 11 bases between. CDR3 length equals 14 residues. Per the germline V gene, CDR1 is SGHVS and CDR2 is FNYEAQ. The CDR3, as DNA: TGTGCCAGCAGCTCGGAGGGGGGTAACACTGAAGCTTTCTTT. Translation gives CASSSEGGNTEAFF.

This clonotype was observed a few times. J is TRBJ2-1 and V is TRBV7-9; D may be TRBD1 (6 bases). Germline V gene sequence: CDR1 SEHNR, CDR2 FQNEAQ (reference sequence). This CDR3 has 14 residues. The V and J ends lost 4 bases and 5 bases respectively, with 12 bases between them. The CDR3 loop is CASSSRTAHNEQFF. The CDR3, as DNA: TGTGCCAGCAGCTCCAGGACAGCCCACAATGAGCAGTTCTTC.

The sample holds a few counts of this clonotype. The chain carries TRBV4-2 and TRBJ1-5; no firm D call. Trimming cost V 0 bases and J 1 base, with 10 bases left between them. Germline lookup yields CDR1 LGHNA and CDR2 YNFKEQ. The CDR3 loop spans 16 amino acids. The CDR3 loop is CASSQDRAPSNQPQHF. The CDR3, as DNA: TGTGCCAGCAGCCAAGATCGGGCACCCAGCAATCAGCCCCAGCATTTT.

This clonotype was seen a single time. The chain is built from TRBV28 and TRBJ1-5; D is uncertain. The CDR3 spans 13 residues. Between the trimmed V and J ends, which lost 7 bases and 4 bases, there was a span of 11 bases. The germline gives CDR1 MDHEN, CDR2 SYDVKM. The CDR3 bases are TGTGCCAGCACTCCCCCCGAAAATCAGCCCCAGCATTTT. Translated, it gives CASTPPENQPQHF. Full variable domain (missing parts from reference TRBV28 and TRBJ1-5): DVKVTQSSRYLVKRTGEKVFLECVQDMDHENMFWYRQDPGLGLRLIYFSYDVKMKEKGDIPEGYSVSREKKERFSLILESASTNQTSMYLCASTPPENQPQHFGDGTRLSIL.

The genes are TRBV7-3 and TRBJ1-1; D gene uncertain. This CDR3 is built from 13 residues. Trimming cost V 2 bases and J 7 bases, with 11 bases left between them. Germline CDR1 and CDR2: SGHTA and FQGTGA. The CDR3 nucleotides are TGTGCCAGCAGCTTAGATACAGCCGTTGAAGCTTTCTTT. Translation gives CASSLDTAVEAFF.

The chain has TRBV5-6 and TRBJ1-4; 9 nucleotides match TRBD1. CDR3 length: 17 residues. Germline trimming cut 6 bases from V and 4 bases from J; bases unmatched to any gene: 13. Looked up from germline, CDR1 is SGHDT and CDR2 is YYEEEE. CDR3 nucleotide sequence: TGTGCCAGCACCTCCGGGACAGGGCTCGGCATTAATGAAAAACTGTTTTTT. Its protein is CASTSGTGLGINEKLFF.

CDR3 sequence reads: CASSPEEGIDSPLHF. The CDR3 bases are TGTGCCAGCAGCCCGGAGGAGGGCATTGATTCACCCCTCCACTTT. The chain carries TRBV5-4 and TRBJ1-6; D gene unclear. Per the germline V gene, CDR1 is SGHNT and CDR2 is YYREEE (reference sequence). With 4 bases removed from V and 8 bases from J, the gap between germline ends came to 16 bases. CDR3 size: 15 residues.

This chain uses TRBV27 with TRBJ2-1; 7 bases line up with TRBD2. CDR3 length equals 16 residues. CDR1 is MNHEY and CDR2 is SMNVEV in the germline V gene (reference sequence). Unmatched junction bases numbered 11, after V lost 0 bases and J lost 9 bases. CDR3 residues: CASSLSFGGSFGEQFF. DNA for the CDR3: TGTGCCAGCAGTTTATCTTTCGGCGGGAGTTTCGGTGAGCAGTTCTTC.

The chain uses TRBV2 and TRBJ2-3; 7 bases agree with TRBD1. Trimming removed 1 base from V and 5 bases from J; junction bases left unmatched: 15. This CDR3 has 18 amino acids. Looked up from germline, CDR1 is SNHLY and CDR2 is FYNNEI. Here the CDR3 reads CASSEDLTGEFVVDTQYF. The CDR3 nucleotides read TGTGCCAGCAGTGAAGATCTCACAGGGGAATTTGTCGTAGATACGCAGTATTTT.

This clonotype has only a few counts. CDR3 region: CASSLEEVTAERTGELFF. CDR3 DNA: TGTGCCAGCAGCTTAGAGGAAGTGACAGCCGAGCGGACCGGGGAGCTGTTTTTT. The chain combines TRBV7-8 with TRBJ2-2, with D perhaps assigned TRBD1 or TRBD2 (5 bases each). The V end was cut by 1 base, the J end by 5 bases, with 20 bases between. This CDR3 has 18 amino acids. Germline CDR1 and CDR2: SGHVS and FQNEAQ. The whole variable domain, filled in from reference TRBV7-8 and TRBJ2-2, reads GAGVSQSPRYKVAKRGQDVALRCDPISGHVSLFWYQQALGQGPEFLTYFQNEAQLDKSGLPSDRFFAERPEGSVSTLKIQRTQQEDSAVYLCASSLEEVTAERTGELFFGEGSRLTVL.

The rearrangement joins TRBV27 to TRBJ2-4, with D unresolved. The CDR3 loop spans 13 amino acids. Per the germline V gene, CDR1 is MNHEY and CDR2 is SMNVEV (reference sequence). Trimming shortened V by 7 bases and J by 1 base, and 8 bases separated the two germline ends. Written as DNA, the CDR3 is TGTGCCAGCATGACGGTGGCCAAAAACATTCAGTACTTC. Amino acids: CASMTVAKNIQYF.

This clonotype was seen many times. V is TRBV7-2 and J is TRBJ2-3; 9 positions match TRBD2. CDR1 is SGHTA and CDR2 is FQGNSA in the germline V gene. The CDR3 sequence is 15 residues long. The J segment lost 9 bases and the V segment lost 2 bases, leaving 9 bases of the junction unmatched. The CDR3: CASSLFSGSGDTQYF. CDR3 sequence (DNA): TGTGCCAGCAGCTTATTTAGCGGGAGCGGCGACACGCAGTATTTT.

This clonotype was picked up a small number of times. V usage is TRBV10-3 and J usage is TRBJ2-5; D call uncertain. This CDR3 is 16 amino acids long. V gave up 0 bases and J gave up 5 bases, with 16 bases separating them. Germline lookup yields CDR1 ENHRY and CDR2 SYGVKD. The DNA for the CDR3 is TGTGCCATCAGTGAGTCGTACACCACCACCGAGGAGACCCAGTACTTC. Amino acid sequence: CAISESYTTTEETQYF.

There are many counts of this clonotype. J is TRBJ2-6 and V is TRBV7-3, with 12 bases lining up with TRBD2. The CDR3 contains 20 residues. Looked up from germline, CDR1 is SGHTA and CDR2 is FQGTGA. The junction had 14 bases not matched to a gene; V was cut back by 2 bases and J by 6 bases. In nucleotides, the CDR3 is TGTGCCAGCAGCTTAGGACTAGCGGGACGTATGGGGGCCCAGGCCAACGTCCTGACTTTC. This encodes CASSLGLAGRMGAQANVLTF.